This T cell receptor beta chain was profiled in a study of cytomegalovirus exposure and HLA in healthy donors. Study background: Tens of millions of unique TCRs from HLA-typed donors made up an early data release. Overall study findings and caveats: Analysis was carried out at a later point, and it linked a missense DCLRE1C variant to TCR beta V- and J-gene trimming.

In its sample, this clone was seen a few times. Its antigen remains unidentified. Researchers ran the PCR with 60 Vbeta and 13 Jbeta primers. The method was immunoSEQ multiplex PCR; TCRdb's version includes in-frame clones alone and lacks a portion of them. The data hold about 200,000 clones, with roughly 70% observed a single time. Sample: PBMCs. The sequence was collected from a man in his forties in good health and CMV-seropositive.

CDR3 in amino acids: CASSGTVNTEAFF. The CDR3 DNA sequence: TGTGCCAGCAGTGGGACAGTGAACACTGAAGCTTTCTTT. The V and J genes are TRBV6-6 and TRBJ1-1, with 7 bases fitting TRBD1. The CDR3 is 13 amino acids. V shed 5 bases, J shed 0 bases, and the junction held 0 bases outside the gene matches. The germline V gene has CDR1 MNHNY and CDR2 SVGAGI (reference sequence).